A single T cell receptor beta chain is shown here with its context. Its antigen is currently not known. The input lacks base qualities; no much larger clone sits a single base away. Graves' hyperthyroidism was defined as stable when no progression to ophthalmopathy occurred over 18 months of follow-up. Hyperthyroidism patients were newly diagnosed, had a disease duration of under 2 months, and were aged 18 to 65 years. The study excluded patients with uncontrolled infections, other autoimmune diseases, pregnancy or lactation. Diagnoses were established on the basis of clinical symptoms, serum thyroxine and TRAb, thyroid ultrasound, and orbital computed tomography. PBMCs were separated from 10 ml of fresh peripheral blood using Ficoll-Paque density gradient centrifugation. Total RNA was extracted using Trizol reagent, and RNA quality was assessed on an Agilent 2100 Bioanalyzer. The data belong to a study of T cells in Graves' hyperthyroidism and ophthalmopathy (dated by TCRdb to between 2019 and 2020). Study-level background: Peripheral blood samples were taken at initial diagnosis, before any treatment was given. To identify distinguishing TCR V-J signatures, a discovery cohort of around 100 patients was used, comprising 40 to 45 with Graves' ophthalmopathy and around 60 with stable Graves' hyperthyroidism. Prospective prediction of ophthalmopathy was tested in an independent validation cohort consisting of under 20 hyperthyroidism patients and around 17 patients who later progressed to ophthalmopathy. For training and testing, the 110 or so patients in the discovery cohort were randomly divided in a 7:3 ratio. The study also compared thyroid tissue and blood T-cell repertoires from a handful of Graves' hyperthyroidism patients. Once sampling was done, hyperthyroidism patients were given methimazole at a starting dose of 30 mg daily, whereas ophthalmopathy patients were given high-dose intravenous methylprednisolone. The paper describes TCR Vbeta CDR3 sequencing of about 140 peripheral blood samples, made up of 43 ophthalmopathy patients, around 73 hyperthyroidism patients and about 17 progressor patients.

The investigation overall reported the following: A 13 V-J signature model separated ophthalmopathy from stable hyperthyroidism, with approximately 87% sensitivity and roughly 84% specificity in cross-validation and 80%/75% in testing. No statistical method was used to fix the sample size in advance, and group allocation was not hidden from the investigators. During validation, the model predicted progression to ophthalmopathy a median of approximately six months ahead of onset, with almost 71% sensitivity and 72% to 80% specificity. Most expanded thyroid clonotypes (frequency above 0.001) were also detected in blood, suggesting blood repertoires may reflect thyroid immune responses.

The CDR3 covers 19 residues, taking in both the cysteine and the phenylalanine. The sequence is cut down to CDR3 DNA, 57 bases in frame from base 1. Germline trimming amounts to 10 bases on V and 6 bases on J, with 25 as the count of junction bases outside the gene matches. For CDR1 and CDR2, the germline V gene lists ENHRY and SYGVKD. The TCR beta CDR3 regions were amplified from RNA transcripts. A first-round RT-PCR of the TCR CDR3 used the HTBI primer set with the Qiagen OneStep RT-PCR kit. A second multiplex PCR round built the libraries, followed by size selection and purification. Sequencing of the libraries was done on an Illumina HiSeq2000 using paired-end 100 bp reads. The authors processed their data as follows. SOAPnuke was used to process the raw data, throwing out any read that contained adapters or uncalled bases, had a mean Phred below 15, or lacked an exact constant-primer or identifier match. High-quality paired reads were merged with COPE v1.2.5, and unique nucleotide sequences were defined as clonotypes. MiTCR v1.1 was used to align clonotypes to the IMGT TRBV, TRBD and TRBJ reference segments. Only V-J combinations with frequency above 0.0001, covering roughly 99% of repertoires, were analysed. The TCS score was defined as F50 (clonal expansion) divided by E x V (chaos), with BLOSUM62-based TCRdist calculated between CDR3 peptides within each V-J. Welch's t-statistics and random forest reduced 500 to 650 V-J features to fewer than 15, which were used in a naive Bayes classifier (R e1071). Thyroid-blood repertoire similarity was quantified with the Morisita-Horn index. Using fastp at Q25 and MiXCR, TCRdb reprocessed the public reads and kept productive beta chains. Each CDR3 protein appears once, grouped with its most common genes and DNA. It is TCRdb's table, rather than the study itself, that gives the V and J calls and clone size. Here the sample has just under 750,000 distinct CDR3 sequences; 30% to 40% occur a single time. The top ten clones comprise roughly 31% of the sample.

This sequence was found in a middle-aged woman with Graves' hyperthyroidism. The rearrangement joined TRBV10-3 to TRBJ2-2, with 8 central nucleotides matching TRBD1. The sequenced sample was blood. The CDR3 reads CASRKSHKTGARVSGELFF. Here is the DNA: TGTGCCAGCAGAAAATCCCATAAGACAGGGGCGCGTGTATCCGGGGAGCTGTTTTTT.